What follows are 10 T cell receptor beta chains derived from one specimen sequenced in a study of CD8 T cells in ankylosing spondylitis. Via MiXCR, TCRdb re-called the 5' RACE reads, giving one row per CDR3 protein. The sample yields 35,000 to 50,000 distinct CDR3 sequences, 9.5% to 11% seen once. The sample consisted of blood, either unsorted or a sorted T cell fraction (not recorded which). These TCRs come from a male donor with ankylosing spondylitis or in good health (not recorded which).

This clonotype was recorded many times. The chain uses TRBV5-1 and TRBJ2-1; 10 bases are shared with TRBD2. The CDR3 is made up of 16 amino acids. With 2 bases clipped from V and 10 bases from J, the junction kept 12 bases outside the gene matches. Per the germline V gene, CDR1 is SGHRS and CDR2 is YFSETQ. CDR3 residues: CASSFVLAGGRREQFF. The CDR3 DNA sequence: TGCGCCAGCAGCTTCGTCTTAGCGGGGGGACGTAGGGAGCAGTTCTTC.

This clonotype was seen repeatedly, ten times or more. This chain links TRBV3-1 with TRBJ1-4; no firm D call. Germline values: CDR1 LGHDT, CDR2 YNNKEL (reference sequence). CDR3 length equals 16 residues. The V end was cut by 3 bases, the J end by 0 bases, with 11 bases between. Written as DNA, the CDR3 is TGTGCCAGCAGCCAGGCCTACAGATCAACTAATGAAAAACTGTTTTTT. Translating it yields CASSQAYRSTNEKLFF.

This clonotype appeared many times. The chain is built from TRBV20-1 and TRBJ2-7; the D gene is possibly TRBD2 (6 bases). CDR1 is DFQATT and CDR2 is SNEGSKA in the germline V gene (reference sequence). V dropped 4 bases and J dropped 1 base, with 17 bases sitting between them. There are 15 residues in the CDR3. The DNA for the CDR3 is TGCAGTGCTAACTTCGGGGGACGTAGGTCCTACGAGCAGTACTTC. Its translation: CSANFGGRRSYEQYF.

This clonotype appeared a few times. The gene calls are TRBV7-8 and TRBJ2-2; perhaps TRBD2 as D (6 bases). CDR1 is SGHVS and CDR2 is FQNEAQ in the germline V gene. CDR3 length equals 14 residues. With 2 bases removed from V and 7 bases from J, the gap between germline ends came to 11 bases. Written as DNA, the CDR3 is TGTGCCAGCAGCTTAAGTTGGGGGGACGGGGAGCTGTTTTTT. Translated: CASSLSWGDGELFF.

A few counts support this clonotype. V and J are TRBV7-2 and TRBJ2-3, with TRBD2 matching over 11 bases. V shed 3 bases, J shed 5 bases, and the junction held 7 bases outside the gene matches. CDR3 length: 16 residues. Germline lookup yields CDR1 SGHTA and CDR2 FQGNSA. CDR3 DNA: TGTGCCAGCAGCTTGAATAGCGGGGGGGCCGGAGATACGCAGTATTTT. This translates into CASSLNSGGAGDTQYF. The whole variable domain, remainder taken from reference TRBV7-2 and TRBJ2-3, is GAGVSQSPSNKVTEKGKDVELRCDPISGHTALYWYRQSLGQGLEFLIYFQGNSAPDKSGLPSDRFSAERTGGSVSTLTIQRTQQEDSAVYLCASSLNSGGAGDTQYFGPGTRLTVL.

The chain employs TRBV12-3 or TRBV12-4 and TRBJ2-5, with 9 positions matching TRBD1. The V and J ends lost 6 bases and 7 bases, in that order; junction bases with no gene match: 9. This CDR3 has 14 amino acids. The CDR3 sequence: CASSLHRGPGTQYF. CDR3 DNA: TGTGCCAGCAGCTTACACAGGGGGCCGGGGACCCAGTACTTC.

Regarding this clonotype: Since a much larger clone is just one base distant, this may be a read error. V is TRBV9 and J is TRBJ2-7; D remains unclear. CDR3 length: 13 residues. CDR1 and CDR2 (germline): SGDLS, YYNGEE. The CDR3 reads CASSVGGSYEQCF. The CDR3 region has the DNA TGTGCCAGCAGCGTAGGAGGCTCCTACGAGCAGTGCTTC.

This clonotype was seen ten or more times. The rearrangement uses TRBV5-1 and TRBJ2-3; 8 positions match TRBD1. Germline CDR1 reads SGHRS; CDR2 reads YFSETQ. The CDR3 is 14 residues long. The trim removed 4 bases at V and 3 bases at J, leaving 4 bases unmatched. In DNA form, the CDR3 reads TGCGCCAGCAGCCCCTGGACAGGGACAGATACGCAGTATTTT. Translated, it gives CASSPWTGTDTQYF.

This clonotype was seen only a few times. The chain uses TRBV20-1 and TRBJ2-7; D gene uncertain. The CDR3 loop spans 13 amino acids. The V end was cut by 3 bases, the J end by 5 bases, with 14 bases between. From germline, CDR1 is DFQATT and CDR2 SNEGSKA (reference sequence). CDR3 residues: CSASALPVHEQYF. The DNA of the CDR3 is TGCAGTGCTAGTGCCCTCCCCGTGCACGAGCAGTACTTC.

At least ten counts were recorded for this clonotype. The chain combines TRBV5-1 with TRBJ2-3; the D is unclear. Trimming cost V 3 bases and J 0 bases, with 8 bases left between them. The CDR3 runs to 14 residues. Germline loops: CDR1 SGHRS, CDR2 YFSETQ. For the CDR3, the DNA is TGCGCCAGCAGCTGGACGGATAGCACAGATACGCAGTATTTT. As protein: CASSWTDSTDTQYF.